Each of the 32 T cell receptor beta chains below was sequenced from the same sample in a study of T cells of healthy individuals. TCRdb processed the 5' RACE reads anew with MiXCR; each CDR3 protein has one entry. The table records about 63,000 distinct CDR3 sequences, around 16% of them present only once. These receptors were taken from a human donor in good health.

This clonotype was counted at least ten times. The CDR3: CASSREGQGFSPLHF. The CDR3 nucleotides are TGTGCCAGCAGCCGAGAGGGACAGGGATTCTCACCCCTCCACTTT. The chain joins TRBV7-6 to TRBJ1-6, with 9 nucleotides matching TRBD1. Trimming took 5 bases from V and 10 from J; bases not matched to a gene: 9. Germline CDR1 SGHVS, CDR2 FNYEAQ. The CDR3 covers 15 residues. Based on the CDR3 plus reference TRBV7-6 and TRBJ1-6, the full variable domain is GAGVSQSPRYKVTKRGQDVALRCDPISGHVSLYWYRQALGQGPEFLTYFNYEAQQDKSGLPNDRFSAERPEGSISTLTIQRTEQRDSAMYRCASSREGQGFSPLHFGNGTRLTVT.

Remarks on this clonotype: Just one base apart from a much larger clone, this may be a read error. The gene calls are TRBV18 and TRBJ2-2; weak D call: TRBD1 (6 bases). Per the germline V gene, CDR1 is KGHSH and CDR2 is LQKENI. The CDR3 spans 17 residues. The CDR3 sequence: CASSPGAAPGNTGELLF. CDR3 bases: TGTGCCAGCTCACCGGGGGCAGCACCTGGGAACACCGGGGAGCTGCTTTTT. Based on the CDR3 plus reference TRBV18 and TRBJ2-2, the full variable domain is NAGVMQNPRHLVRRRGQEARLRCSPMKGHSHVYWYRQLPEEGLKFMVYLQKENIIDESGMPKERFSAEFPKEGPSILRIQQVVRGDSAAYFCASSPGAAPGNTGELLFGEGSRLTVL.

This clonotype has at least ten counts. The genes are TRBV30 and TRBJ2-3; 7 bases line up with TRBD2. The J segment lost 4 bases and the V segment lost 4 bases, leaving 8 bases of the junction unmatched. The CDR3 covers 14 residues. In germline, CDR1 is GTSNPN, CDR2 SVGIG (reference sequence). CDR3 nucleotides: TGTGCCTGGATTGATTCGGGGGGTTCAGATACGCAGTATTTT. The encoded protein is CAWIDSGGSDTQYF.

This clonotype was counted only a few times. The gene calls are TRBV10-3 and TRBJ1-5; 10 nucleotides line up with TRBD1. The CDR3 has 12 amino acids. With V trimmed by 11 bases and J by 5 bases, 3 bases remained unmatched. From germline, CDR1 is ENHRY and CDR2 SYGVKD. Written as DNA, the CDR3 is TGTGCCTCCGGACAGGGGGATCAGCCCCAGCATTTT. Its protein product is CASGQGDQPQHF.

This clonotype was picked up a small number of times. The chain carries TRBV4-1 and TRBJ1-5; the match to TRBD1 covers 12 bases. Germline V lookup: CDR1 MGHRA, CDR2 YSYEKL. There are 16 residues in the CDR3. V was pared by 5 bases and J by 6 bases, with 8 bases of the junction left unmatched. CDR3 nucleotide sequence: TGCGCCAGCAGCACCCACCCGGGACAGGGGGCTCAGCCCCAGCATTTT. Translating it yields CASSTHPGQGAQPQHF.

V usage is TRBV12-3 or TRBV12-4 and J usage is TRBJ2-7; 8 bases agree with TRBD2. The CDR3 is made up of 15 amino acids. After removal of 7 bases from V and 0 bases from J, the junction contained 8 bases not matched to a gene. CDR3 sequence reads: CASTSISGSSYEQYF. CDR3 sequence (DNA): TGTGCCAGCACCTCAATCAGCGGGAGCTCCTACGAGCAGTACTTC.

The chain is built from TRBV6-1 and TRBJ1-2, with a tentative D call TRBD1 (5 bases). The germline V gene has CDR1 MNHNS and CDR2 SASEGT. CDR3 size: 14 residues. V lost 10 bases to trimming and J lost 7 bases, with 22 bases between them. The CDR3 region has the DNA TGTGCCACCCAGAGCGGTACCGACAGCTTTGGCTACACCTTC. Translation: CATQSGTDSFGYTF.

This clonotype was observed many times. This rearrangement joins TRBV7-9 to TRBJ1-2; no firm D call. The CDR3 is 13 amino acids. V was clipped by 1 base and J by 1 base, with 4 bases between them. Germline V lookup: CDR1 SEHNR, CDR2 FQNEAQ (reference sequence). The CDR3 sequence: CASSLESNYGYTF. In nucleotides, the CDR3 is TGTGCCAGCAGCTTAGAAAGTAACTATGGCTACACCTTC.

In its sample, this clonotype was seen a few times. The V gene is TRBV2, the J gene TRBJ2-1; tentatively, D is TRBD2 (6 bases). The CDR3 runs 14 residues. Germline V CDR1 and CDR2: SNHLY, FYNNEI. CDR3 sequence (DNA): TGTGTCTCTCAGGCGGGACCCGCATACAATGAGCAGTTCTTC. Translated: CVSQAGPAYNEQFF.

This clonotype has ten or more counts. Here the CDR3 reads CATSDLGQGDTGELFF. CDR3 coding DNA: TGTGCCACCAGTGATTTGGGACAGGGGGACACCGGGGAGCTGTTTTTT. The rearrangement joins TRBV24-1 to TRBJ2-2; the match to TRBD1 covers 10 bases. This CDR3 is built from 16 residues. J gave up 3 bases and V 0 bases, and 0 bases lay outside the gene matches. CDR1 KGHDR and CDR2 SFDVKD come from the germline V gene.

The V call is TRBV7-9, the J call TRBJ2-5; TRBD1 matches 7 bases. The J segment lost 2 bases and the V segment lost 6 bases, leaving 9 bases of the junction unmatched. Germline assignment: CDR1 SEHNR and CDR2 FQNEAQ (reference sequence). There are 15 residues in the CDR3. The CDR3 spells CASRRTGQDQETQYF. The DNA for the CDR3 is TGTGCCAGCAGACGGACCGGACAGGATCAAGAGACCCAGTACTTC. The whole variable domain, filled in from reference TRBV7-9 and TRBJ2-5, reads DTGVSQNPRHKITKRGQNVTFRCDPISEHNRLYWYRQTLGQGPEFLTYFQNEAQLEKSRLLSDRFSAERPKGSFSTLEIQRTEQGDSAMYLCASRRTGQDQETQYFGPGTRLLVL.

This clonotype has ten or more counts. V is TRBV5-1 and J is TRBJ1-4; perhaps TRBD1 as D (5 bases). Germline CDR1 is SGHRS and CDR2 is YFSETQ. Trimming left V 2 bases short and J 7 bases short, with 12 bases between. The CDR3 totals 14 residues. The CDR3 region has the DNA TGCGCCAGCAGCTTCGGGGGAAACGGTGAAAAACTGTTTTTT. It specifies CASSFGGNGEKLFF.

This clonotype was detected only a few times. J is TRBJ2-7 and V is TRBV13; a weak D match, TRBD1 (6 bases). Germline CDR1 is PRHDT and CDR2 is FYEKMQ (reference sequence). Between the trimmed V and J ends, which lost 6 bases and 4 bases, there was a span of 16 bases. This CDR3 is built from 14 residues. The CDR3 here is CASRVSGQNYEQYF. For the CDR3, the DNA is TGTGCCAGCAGGGTCTCGGGACAAAATTACGAGCAGTACTTC.

This clonotype has only a few counts. V is TRBV27 and J is TRBJ1-2; a possible D gene is TRBD1 (5 bases). This CDR3 contains 12 residues. V was pared by 10 bases and J by 1 base, with 10 bases between. Germline lookup yields CDR1 MNHEY and CDR2 SMNVEV (reference sequence). The CDR3 spells CAIRDLNYGYTF. Here the CDR3 DNA reads TGTGCCATCCGGGACCTTAACTATGGCTACACCTTC.

The CDR3 is CASSYPHPGAFF. The DNA for the CDR3 is TGTGCCAGCAGTTACCCGCATCCTGGGGCTTTCTTT. The chain joins TRBV6-2 or TRBV6-3 to TRBJ1-1, with D hard to call. The CDR3 is made up of 12 amino acids. V was pared by 2 bases and J by 11 bases, with 12 bases between. The germline gives CDR1 MNHEY, CDR2 SVGEGT.

This clonotype was detected a few times. This chain links TRBV10-3 with TRBJ1-2, with D unclear. Trimming shortened V by 8 bases and J by 6 bases, and 7 bases separated the two germline ends. Germline V gene lookup returns CDR1 ENHRY and CDR2 SYGVKD. The CDR3 runs 10 residues. The CDR3 coding sequence is TGTGCCATCCCTAGGGATGGCTACACCTTC. Translation: CAIPRDGYTF.

This clonotype was counted at least ten times. The chain is built from TRBV7-3 and TRBJ2-1; unclear D gene. The germline CDR1 and CDR2 sequences are SGHTA and FQGTGA. Between the trimmed V and J ends, which lost 5 bases and 3 bases, there was a span of 14 bases. The CDR3 is 15 residues long. The CDR3 nucleotides are TGTGCCAGCAGCGATGGTTTAACGGGCTACAATGAGCAGTTCTTC. Protein: CASSDGLTGYNEQFF. The full variable domain, rest sourced from reference TRBV7-3 and TRBJ2-1, is GAGVSQTPSNKVTEKGKYVELRCDPISGHTALYWYRQSLGQGPEFLIYFQGTGAADDSGLPNDRFFAVRPEGSVSTLKIQRTERGDSAVYLCASSDGLTGYNEQFFGPGTRLTVL.

CDR3 nucleotides: TGTGCCAGCAGCCAAGTACGGGTTTCGGGCGGGGAGCTGTTTTTT. Translating it yields CASSQVRVSGGELFF. The rearrangement links TRBV3-1 to TRBJ2-2, with no clear D. The ends were cut back, 1 base at V and 7 bases at J, with 13 bases in the middle. CDR3 length: 15 amino acids. Germline lookup yields CDR1 LGHDT and CDR2 YNNKEL (reference sequence).

This clonotype was detected many times. The chain combines TRBV15 with TRBJ1-6; D is unresolved. Germline CDR1 and CDR2: LNHNV and YYDKDF (reference sequence). CDR3 length: 17 residues. V was trimmed by 3 bases and J by 3 bases, leaving 15 bases between them. The CDR3 DNA is TGTGCCACCAGCAGCCGGGATCAGGATGGCTATAATTCACCCCTCCACTTT. This encodes CATSSRDQDGYNSPLHF. Full variable domain (remainder filled in from reference TRBV15 and TRBJ1-6): DAMVIQNPRYQVTQFGKPVTLSCSQTLNHNVMYWYQQKSSQAPKLLFHYYDKDFNNEADTPDNFQSRRPNTSFCFLDIRSPGLGDTAMYLCATSSRDQDGYNSPLHFGNGTRLTVT.

The gene calls are TRBV20-1 and TRBJ2-7; D may match TRBD1 or TRBD2 (5 bases each). The CDR3 has 15 residues. Germline lookup yields CDR1 DFQATT and CDR2 SNEGSKA (reference sequence). Trimming took 1 base from V and 1 from J, leaving 14 bases between them. The CDR3 protein is CSARVLGTASYEQYF. CDR3 nucleotides: TGCAGTGCTAGAGTGTTAGGGACCGCTTCCTACGAGCAGTACTTC.

As for this clonotype: This may be a read error: a much more frequent sequence differs by one nucleotide. No conserved phenylalanine or tryptophan is present at the end of the CDR3, so a read error is the likely explanation. The chain has TRBV11-3 and TRBJ2-2, with D unclear. The germline CDR1 and CDR2 sequences are SGHNT and YENEEA. The germline V and J ends were trimmed by 2 bases and 7 bases, with 8 bases remaining between them. CDR3 length: 13 amino acids. Here the CDR3 reads CASSLFPDGELFS. The CDR3 DNA reads as TGTGCCAGCAGCTTATTCCCGGACGGGGAGCTGTTTTCT.

V usage is TRBV11-2 and J usage is TRBJ2-3, with 9 bases identical to TRBD2. The J segment lost 0 bases and the V segment lost 6 bases, leaving 4 bases of the junction unmatched. CDR3 length equals 15 residues. In germline, CDR1 is SGHAT, CDR2 FQNNGV. The CDR3: CASSRLAGSTDTQYF. The CDR3 bases are TGTGCCAGCAGTCGCCTAGCGGGGAGCACAGATACGCAGTATTTT.

The table lists this clonotype with many counts. The chain joins TRBV11-2 to TRBJ2-1; TRBD1 aligns across 7 bases. Germline CDR1 SGHAT, CDR2 FQNNGV. With V trimmed by 4 bases and J by 4 bases, 10 bases remained unmatched. The CDR3 runs to 16 residues. This CDR3 is CASSSGQMGLYNEQFF. The CDR3 DNA follows: TGTGCCAGCAGCTCGGGACAGATGGGGCTTTACAATGAGCAGTTCTTC. Looking up the rest from reference TRBV11-2 and TRBJ2-1 gives the full variable domain: EAGVAQSPRYKIIEKRQSVAFWCNPISGHATLYWYQQILGQGPKLLIQFQNNGVVDDSQLPKDRFSAERLKGVDSTLKIQPAKLEDSAVYLCASSSGQMGLYNEQFFGPGTRLTVL.

This clonotype was detected many times. V usage is TRBV2 and J usage is TRBJ2-1; the match to TRBD2 covers 14 bases. CDR3 size: 16 residues. Germline CDR1 reads SNHLY; CDR2 reads FYNNEI. V shed 3 bases, J shed 7 bases, and the junction held 5 bases outside the gene matches. DNA for the CDR3: TGTGCCAGCAGTGACTGGACTAGCGGGGGGTTAAATGAGCAGTTCTTC. Its translation is CASSDWTSGGLNEQFF.

This clonotype was seen a few times. The CDR3 reads CASSLTTDSPLHF. The CDR3, as DNA: TGTGCCAGCAGCTTAACAACGGATTCACCCCTCCACTTT. The rearrangement joins TRBV7-3 to TRBJ1-6, with unresolved D. Germline CDR1 reads SGHTA; CDR2 reads FQGTGA. The CDR3 contains 13 residues. V dropped 0 bases and J dropped 8 bases, with 5 bases sitting between them. The full variable domain, completed using reference TRBV7-3 and TRBJ1-6, is GAGVSQTPSNKVTEKGKYVELRCDPISGHTALYWYRQSLGQGPEFLIYFQGTGAADDSGLPNDRFFAVRPEGSVSTLKIQRTERGDSAVYLCASSLTTDSPLHFGNGTRLTVT.

In nucleotides, the CDR3 is TGTGCCAGCAGCCCAGACGAGTTGTCCTACGAGCAGTACTTC. Protein: CASSPDELSYEQYF. The chain employs TRBV11-2 and TRBJ2-7; the D is unclear. This CDR3 region has 14 residues. V lost 5 bases and J 1 base, leaving 12 bases between the germline ends. In germline, CDR1 is SGHAT, CDR2 FQNNGV.

The chain uses TRBV10-1 and TRBJ2-3, with D hard to call. The germline V and J ends were trimmed by 3 bases and 5 bases, with 6 bases remaining between them. Germline CDR1 is WNHNN and CDR2 is SYGVQD (reference sequence). The CDR3 sequence is 12 residues long. The CDR3 loop is CASSDLEDTQYF. The CDR3 DNA sequence: TGCGCCAGCAGTGACTTGGAAGATACGCAGTATTTT.

This clonotype is medium-sized (0.01 to 0.1%) within its sample. The chain carries TRBV6-2 or TRBV6-3 and TRBJ2-7; the D call may be TRBD1 or TRBD2 (5 bases each). The ends were cut back, 6 bases at V and 3 bases at J, with 21 bases in the middle. The CDR3 contains 16 residues. The V gene's germline CDR1 is MNHEY and CDR2 SVGEGT. The CDR3 DNA sequence: TGTGCCAGCAGCCTCCACCCTGGGGCAGGGAGCTACGAGCAGTACTTC. The encoded protein is CASSLHPGAGSYEQYF.

The V call is TRBV5-4, the J call TRBJ1-1; no definite D call. Germline loops: CDR1 SGHNT, CDR2 YYREEE (reference sequence). The CDR3 extends over 14 amino acids. V was trimmed by 5 bases and J by 5 bases, leaving 16 bases between them. In DNA form, the CDR3 reads TGTGCCAGCAGTCGAGACGCCGGAGGTACTGAAGCTTTCTTT. Protein: CASSRDAGGTEAFF.

At least ten counts were recorded for this clonotype. The chain combines TRBV12-3 or TRBV12-4 with TRBJ1-4; D gene ambiguous. This CDR3 spans 15 amino acids. V lost 2 bases to trimming and J lost 0 bases, with 7 bases between them. The CDR3 DNA sequence: TGTGCCAGCAGTTTAAAAAGTCCAACTAATGAAAAACTGTTTTTT. It is translated as CASSLKSPTNEKLFF.

This clonotype showed up just a few times. In DNA, the CDR3 is TGTGCCAGCAGCATAACAGGGTTAGGGTCCTACAATGAGCAGTTCTTC. Translation: CASSITGLGSYNEQFF. The chain is built from TRBV2 and TRBJ2-1, with D perhaps matching TRBD1 (6 bases). The CDR3 has 16 amino acids. Germline V gives CDR1 SNHLY, CDR2 FYNNEI. V was shortened by 6 bases and J by 1 base, with 16 bases between the two germline ends. Combining the CDR3 with reference TRBV2 and TRBJ2-1 gives the whole variable domain EPEVTQTPSHQVTQMGQEVILRCVPISNHLYFYWYRQILGQKVEFLVSFYNNEISEKSEIFDDQFSVERPDGSNFTLKIRSTKLEDSAMYFCASSITGLGSYNEQFFGPGTRLTVL.

There are a few counts of this clonotype. The CDR3 DNA is TGTGCCAGCAGCCATGACAGGGGATCCTACAATGAGCAGTTCTTC. This gives the protein CASSHDRGSYNEQFF. V gene TRBV11-3 combines with J gene TRBJ2-1, with TRBD1 matching over 8 bases. There are 15 residues in the CDR3. Trimming removed 5 bases from V and 1 base from J; junction bases left unmatched: 4. Per germline, CDR1 SGHNT and CDR2 YENEEA.